This T cell receptor beta chain is drawn from a study of T cell clonality in common variable immunodeficiency. This clone qualifies as medium-sized. The read terminates 3 residues before the CDR3 end, so the remaining end is supplied by the germline J gene. The repertoire was sequenced with immunoSEQ multiplex PCR; TCRdb's copy has only in-frame clones and lacks some. This sample comprises around 34,000 clones, none seen once only. With 2 bases removed from V and 3 bases from J, the gap between germline ends came to 7 bases. CDR1 is MNHEY, CDR2 SVGEGT, per germline. This CDR3 spans 14 amino acids. Heparinized whole blood, roughly 5 to 8.5 ml, came from each donor.

The chain is built from TRBV6-2 or TRBV6-3 and TRBJ2-2; weak D call: TRBD2 (5 bases). This clonotype was obtained from a person aged 18 to 70 in good health. Sequenced input: peripheral blood mononuclear cells. The sequenced part of the CDR3 DNA is TGTGCCAGCAGTTACGGTAGCGACACCGGGGAG. Translated, it gives CASSYGSDTGE. The complete CDR3 sequence is CASSYGSDTGELFF.